The 13 T cell receptor beta chains listed next were all sequenced from one sample in a study of blood T cells in healthy people across ages. Next came a second PCR, run for roughly 6 to 11 cycles, which used a sample-barcoded 5' primer along with a J-beta primer mix. TCRdb passed the 5' RACE reads through MiXCR, listing each CDR3 protein once. The repertoire holds roughly 680,000 distinct CDR3 sequences, with about 51% as singletons. Material: blood. The receptors come from a woman over 75 in good health.

This clonotype was seen ten or more times. J is TRBJ2-7 and V is TRBV12-3 or TRBV12-4; D gene uncertain. The CDR3 is 13 amino acids. Trimming removed 5 bases at V and 3 bases at J, with 11 bases between. The CDR3 reads CASSLATYYEQYF. The CDR3 coding sequence is TGTGCCAGCAGTCTTGCCACTTACTACGAGCAGTACTTC.

J is TRBJ2-3 and V is TRBV4-2; 13 bases are a match to TRBD2. Per germline, CDR1 LGHNA and CDR2 YNFKEQ. With 4 bases clipped from V and 5 bases from J, the junction kept 6 bases outside the gene matches. The CDR3 is 16 amino acids. Written as DNA, the CDR3 is TGTGCCAGCAGCCGGGGGACTAGCGGGACTATAGATACGCAGTATTTT. Protein product: CASSRGTSGTIDTQYF.

The chain joins TRBV20-1 to TRBJ1-5; no clear D. Germline V lookup: CDR1 DFQATT, CDR2 SNEGSKA (reference sequence). Trimming cost V 0 bases and J 3 bases, with 12 bases left between them. The CDR3 has 15 amino acids. CDR3 sequence reads: CSAREPVRINQPQHF. The DNA for the CDR3 is TGCAGTGCTAGAGAACCCGTACGGATCAATCAGCCCCAGCATTTT.

The gene calls are TRBV5-1 and TRBJ2-4; either TRBD1 or TRBD2 may fit D (5 bases each). The CDR3 consists of 14 residues. The germline V and J ends were trimmed by 5 bases and 13 bases, with 22 bases remaining between them. Germline-derived CDR1 and CDR2 are SGHRS and YFSETQ. The CDR3 reads CASSFGRFVGEQYF. In DNA form, the CDR3 reads TGCGCCAGCAGTTTTGGACGGTTTGTGGGGGAGCAGTACTTC.

The gene calls are TRBV7-2 and TRBJ2-1; perhaps D is TRBD1 or TRBD2 (5 bases each). CDR1 SGHTA and CDR2 FQGNSA come from the germline V gene. Deletions cut 1 base from V and 9 bases from J, with 13 bases between. The CDR3 is 14 residues long. Written as DNA, the CDR3 is TGTGCCAGCAGCTTAGGTTGGGGGAACGGTGAGCAGTTCTTC. Translating it yields CASSLGWGNGEQFF.

J is TRBJ2-1 and V is TRBV3-1, with D perhaps TRBD2 (5 bases). Germline V gene data show CDR1 as LGHDT and CDR2 as YNNKEL (reference sequence). This CDR3 has 12 residues. Trimming pared 3 bases from V and 9 bases from J, leaving 9 bases between. CDR3 nucleotides: TGTGCCAGCAGCCATAAACGGGGTGAGCAGTTCTTC. Its protein product is CASSHKRGEQFF.

This clonotype showed up just a few times. With a much larger clone just one base away, this may be a read error. The chain joins TRBV5-1 to TRBJ2-1, with TRBD2 identical over 8 bases. The end of the DNA aligns better with TRBJ2-7, so the J call may be wrong. Germline assignment: CDR1 SGHRS and CDR2 YFSETQ. The CDR3 spans 16 residues. The CDR3 DNA reads TGCGCCAGCAGCAGTAGCGGGAAGAGCTCCTACAATGAGCAGTACTTC. Amino acid sequence: CASSSSGKSSYNEQYF.

At least ten counts were recorded for this clonotype. This CDR3 is CASSEGGLEQYF. The CDR3 DNA sequence: TGTGCCAGCAGTGAGGGGGGTCTCGAGCAGTACTTC. J is TRBJ2-7 and V is TRBV6-1; possible D gene TRBD2, 6 bases. V gave up 3 bases and J gave up 6 bases, with 9 bases separating them. CDR3 size: 12 residues. Looked up from germline, CDR1 is MNHNS and CDR2 is SASEGT.

This clonotype was detected only once. The V and J genes are TRBV14 and TRBJ2-2; TRBD1 agrees at 9 bases. The trim removed 4 bases at V and 5 bases at J, leaving 11 bases unmatched. The CDR3 has 17 amino acids. Germline CDR1 reads SGHDN; CDR2 reads FVKESK. The DNA for the CDR3 is TGTGCCAGCAGCCGACTCAACAGGGGGCGGAGTACCGGGGAGCTGTTTTTT. This gives the protein CASSRLNRGRSTGELFF.

The rearrangement joins TRBV20-1 to TRBJ1-2, with a weak D call TRBD1 (5 bases). The V and J ends lost 3 bases and 4 bases respectively, with 15 bases between them. Germline lookup yields CDR1 DFQATT and CDR2 SNEGSKA (reference sequence). CDR3 length: 14 amino acids. This chain's CDR3 is CSASYTGTAYGYTF. The CDR3 nucleotides read TGCAGTGCTAGTTACACCGGGACCGCCTATGGCTACACCTTC.

This clonotype has only a few counts. This rearrangement joins TRBV3-1 to TRBJ1-6; 10 bases line up with TRBD1. The CDR3 covers 17 residues. Looked up from germline, CDR1 is LGHDT and CDR2 is YNNKEL (reference sequence). V lost 1 base to trimming and J lost 6 bases; unmatched junction nucleotides: 6. The CDR3 region is CASSQGRQGAFNSPLHF. CDR3 nucleotide sequence: TGTGCCAGCAGCCAAGGGAGACAGGGGGCCTTTAATTCACCCCTCCACTTT.

This clonotype was seen more than once but under ten times. A junction end diverges from the germline sequence, so it may reflect a read error. The chain carries TRBV7-8 and TRBJ2-7; 8 bases agree with TRBD2. This CDR3 is 14 amino acids long. Looked up from germline, CDR1 is SGHVS and CDR2 is FQNEAQ. The CDR3, as DNA: TGTCCCAGCAGCTTAGAGCGGGGGTACAATGAGCAGTACTTC. Encoded protein: CPSSLERGYNEQYF. Variable domain in full (rest from reference TRBV7-8 and TRBJ2-7): GAGVSQSPRYKVAKRGQDVALRCDPISGHVSLFWYQQALGQGPEFLTYFQNEAQLDKSGLPSDRFFAERPEGSVSTLKIQRTQQEDSAVYLCPSSLERGYNEQYFGPGTRLTVT.

This sequence joins TRBV6-2 or TRBV6-3 and TRBJ2-7; 8 positions agree with TRBD1. V dropped 6 bases and J dropped 12; count of bases not matched to a gene: 13. CDR1 MNHEY and CDR2 SVGEGT come from the germline V gene. The CDR3 runs 13 residues. In nucleotides, the CDR3 is TGTGCCAGCAGCCTCTTGGGACAGGTCAAAAGGTACTTC. Its protein product is CASSLLGQVKRYF.